This T cell receptor (beta chain) was retrieved from a study of identical twins. In germline, CDR1 is SGHRS, CDR2 YFSETQ. V was pared by 0 bases and J by 3 bases, with 6 bases of the junction left unmatched. This CDR3 has 15 residues. TCRdb used MiXCR to reprocess the 5' RACE reads, holding one entry per CDR3 protein. The data show hundreds of thousands of distinct CDR3 sequences, approximately 21% seen once. This same sample was also part of a study on T cells expressing NK-cell markers. From that study: HCMV specificity of the expanded NKG2C+ T cell clones stayed unclear.

Sequencing used PBMCs. The sequence came from a woman aged 18-30 years in good health. V usage is TRBV5-1 and J usage is TRBJ2-7; TRBD2 aligns across 7 bases. The CDR3: CASSLAGREFYEQYF. The CDR3 DNA is TGCGCCAGCAGCTTGGCGGGGCGGGAGTTCTACGAGCAGTACTTC.